The present T cell receptor (beta chain) was sequenced within a study of beta chain features in type 1 diabetes. Whole-study results and caveats: A potential PCR bias toward shorter templates would be equal in patient and control samples.

Per germline, CDR1 SGHTA and CDR2 FQGNSA. This CDR3 is 15 amino acids long. Trimming stripped 4 bases from V and 2 bases from J, with 15 bases between. This clone was seen ten or more times. Antigen specificity is unknown. Expressed TCRB transcripts got sequenced, as all isolated RNA was reverse transcribed. The table came from immunoSEQ multiplex PCR; TCRdb's copy has only in-frame clones and leaves some out. In the table there are around 250,000 clones, about 25% of which are singletons. The source is a man between 25 and 39 years old in good health. The chain carries TRBV7-2 and TRBJ2-7; tentatively, D is TRBD1 (5 bases). The source material was central memory CD4+ T cells from blood. CDR3 region: CASSSYWGVAYEQYF. The CDR3 DNA reads TGTGCCAGCAGCTCATATTGGGGCGTCGCCTACGAGCAGTACTTC. Full variable domain (remainder filled in from reference TRBV7-2 and TRBJ2-7): GAGVSQSPSNKVTEKGKDVELRCDPISGHTALYWYRQSLGQGLEFLIYFQGNSAPDKSGLPSDRFSAERTGGSVSTLTIQRTQQEDSAVYLCASSSYWGVAYEQYFGPGTRLTVT.